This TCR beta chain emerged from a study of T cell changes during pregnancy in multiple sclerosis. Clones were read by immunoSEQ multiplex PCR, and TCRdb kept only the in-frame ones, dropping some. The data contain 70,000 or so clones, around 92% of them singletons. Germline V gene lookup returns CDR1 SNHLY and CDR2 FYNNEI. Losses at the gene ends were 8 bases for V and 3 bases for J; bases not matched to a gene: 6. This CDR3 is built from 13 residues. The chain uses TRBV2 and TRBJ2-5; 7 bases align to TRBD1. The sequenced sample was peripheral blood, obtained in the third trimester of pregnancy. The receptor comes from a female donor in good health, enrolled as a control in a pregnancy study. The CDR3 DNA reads TGTGCCAGCGAGAGGGGGCCCGAAGAGACCCAGTACTTC. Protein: CASERGPEETQYF.